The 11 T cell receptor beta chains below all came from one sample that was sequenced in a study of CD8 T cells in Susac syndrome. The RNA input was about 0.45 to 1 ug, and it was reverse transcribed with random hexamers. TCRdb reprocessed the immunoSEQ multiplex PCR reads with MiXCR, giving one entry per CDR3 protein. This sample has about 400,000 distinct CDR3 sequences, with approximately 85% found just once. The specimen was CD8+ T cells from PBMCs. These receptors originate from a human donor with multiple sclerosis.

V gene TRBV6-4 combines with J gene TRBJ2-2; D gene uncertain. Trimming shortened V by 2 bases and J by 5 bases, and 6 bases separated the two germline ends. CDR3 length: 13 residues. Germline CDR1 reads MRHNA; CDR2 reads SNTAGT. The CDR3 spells CASSDVETGELFF. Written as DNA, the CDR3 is TGTGCCAGCAGTGACGTCGAAACCGGGGAGCTGTTTTTT.

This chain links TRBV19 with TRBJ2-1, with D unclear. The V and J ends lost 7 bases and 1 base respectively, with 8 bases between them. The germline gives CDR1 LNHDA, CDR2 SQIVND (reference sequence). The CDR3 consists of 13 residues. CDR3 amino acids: CASTGYSYNEQFF. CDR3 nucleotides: TGTGCCAGTACAGGATATTCCTACAATGAGCAGTTCTTC.

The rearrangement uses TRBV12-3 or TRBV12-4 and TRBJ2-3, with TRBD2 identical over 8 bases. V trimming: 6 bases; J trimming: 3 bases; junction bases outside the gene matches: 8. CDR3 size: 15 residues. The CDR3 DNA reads TGTGCCAGCAGACCGCCGGGACTAGGTACAGATACGCAGTATTTT. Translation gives CASRPPGLGTDTQYF.

The CDR3 DNA is TGTGCCAGCAGCAAAATGACAGGGGGGGATCTGAATGAGCAGTTCTTC. Its protein product is CASSKMTGGDLNEQFF. This chain links TRBV5-6 with TRBJ2-1; 9 nucleotides line up with TRBD1. V shed 4 bases and J 7 bases; nucleotides not matched to a gene: 12. Germline values: CDR1 SGHDT, CDR2 YYEEEE. This CDR3 has 16 residues. The whole variable domain, filled in from reference TRBV5-6 and TRBJ2-1, reads DAGVTQSPTHLIKTRGQQVTLRCSPKSGHDTVSWYQQALGQGPQFIFQYYEEEERQRGNFPDRFSGHQFPNYSSELNVNALLLGDSALYLCASSKMTGGDLNEQFFGPGTRLTVL.

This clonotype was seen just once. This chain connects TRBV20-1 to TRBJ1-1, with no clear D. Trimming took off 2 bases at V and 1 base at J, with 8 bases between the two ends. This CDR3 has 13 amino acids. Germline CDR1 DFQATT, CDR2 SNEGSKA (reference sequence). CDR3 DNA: TGCAGTGCTAGACAAGGAGGGAACACTGAAGCTTTCTTT. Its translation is CSARQGGNTEAFF.

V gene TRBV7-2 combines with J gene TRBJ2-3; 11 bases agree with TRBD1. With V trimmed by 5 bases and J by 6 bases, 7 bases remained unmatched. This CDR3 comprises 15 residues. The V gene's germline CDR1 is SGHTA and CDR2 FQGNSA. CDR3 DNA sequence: TGTGCCAGCAGCGCCCGGGACAGGGGGGGCGATACGCAGTATTTT. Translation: CASSARDRGGDTQYF.

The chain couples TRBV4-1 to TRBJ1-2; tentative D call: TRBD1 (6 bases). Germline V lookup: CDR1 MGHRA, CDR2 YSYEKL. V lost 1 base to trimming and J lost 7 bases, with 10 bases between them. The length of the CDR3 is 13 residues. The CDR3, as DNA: TGCGCCAGCAGCCAAGCAGGGGAGGGTGGCTACACCTTC. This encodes CASSQAGEGGYTF.

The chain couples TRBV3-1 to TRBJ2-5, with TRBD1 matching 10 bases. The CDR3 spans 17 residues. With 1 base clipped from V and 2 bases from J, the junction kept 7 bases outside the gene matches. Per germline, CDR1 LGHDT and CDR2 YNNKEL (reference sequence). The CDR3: CASSQAPPGQGQETQYF. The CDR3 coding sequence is TGTGCCAGCAGCCAAGCTCCCCCGGGACAGGGGCAAGAGACCCAGTACTTC.

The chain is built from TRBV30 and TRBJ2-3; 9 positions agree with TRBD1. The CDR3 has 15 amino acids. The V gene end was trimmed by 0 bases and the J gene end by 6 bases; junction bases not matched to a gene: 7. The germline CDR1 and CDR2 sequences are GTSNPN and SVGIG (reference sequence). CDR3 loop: CAWSVQQGAGDTQYF. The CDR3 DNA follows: TGTGCCTGGAGTGTACAACAGGGGGCAGGGGATACGCAGTATTTT.

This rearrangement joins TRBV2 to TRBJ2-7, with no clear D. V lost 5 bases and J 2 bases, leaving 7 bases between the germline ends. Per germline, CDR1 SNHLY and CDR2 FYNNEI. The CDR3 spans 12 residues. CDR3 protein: CASSPTPYEQYF. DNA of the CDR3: TGTGCCAGCAGTCCCACCCCCTACGAGCAGTACTTC.

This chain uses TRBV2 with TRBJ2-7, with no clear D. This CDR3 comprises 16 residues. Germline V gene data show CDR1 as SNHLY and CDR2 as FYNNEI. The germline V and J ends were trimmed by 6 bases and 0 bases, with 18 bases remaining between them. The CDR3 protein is CASSDMQASSSYEQYF. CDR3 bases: TGTGCCAGCAGCGATATGCAGGCATCTAGCTCCTACGAGCAGTACTTC.